This T cell receptor beta chain was sequenced in a study of CXCR3-negative and CXCR3-positive naive CD8 T cells. About the study: The study obtained 140 million or so TRB reads, about 1.5 +/- 0.3 million per library.

By phenotype, naive CD8+ T cells were CD45RO-CCR7+CD27+CD95-. Comment on this clonotype: The antigen remains undetermined.

UMI-labeled 5' RACE yielded the TRB cDNA libraries. Using the 5' RACE reads, TCRdb records one entry per CDR3 protein without DNA. The listing records some 150,000 distinct CDR3 sequences. Study results and limitations: Memory CD8+ T cell repertoires were far less diverse than both naive subsets. More hydrophobic TRB CDR3s were found in CXCR3-positive naive cells than in CXCR3-negative naive cells.

Per the germline V gene, CDR1 is MDHEN and CDR2 is SYDVKM. This CDR3 has 14 residues. The genes are TRBV28 and TRBJ1-6. Source material: naive CXCR3+ CD8+ T cells from blood. Subset defined: CD45RO-CCR7+CD27+CD95- naive CD8+ T cells expressing CXCR3 (TNR3+). The TCR comes from a human donor in good health. Some clones in this sample may be carry-over from other donors' samples. CDR3 amino acids: CASSPRGPRSPLHF.